This is a list of T cell receptor beta chains from one sample in a study of CD8 T cells in ankylosing spondylitis. MiXCR was run by TCRdb on the 5' RACE reads, yielding one entry per CDR3 protein. The table includes approximately 150,000 distinct CDR3 sequences, approximately 44% detected once. The sequencing input was synovial fluid, either unsorted or a sorted T cell fraction (not recorded which). These receptors all stem from a male donor with ankylosing spondylitis. Each CDR3 is given with its conserved first and last residue. The order of the fields is CDR3 protein, CDR3 DNA, clone size, J gene, V gene, D gene. A D gene is named only where the DNA matches it firmly. Size tells how often a clone was seen (once, few, many) or the class of an expanded clone, and some rows leave it out.

CDR3 protein: CASSPLVGLLDEQFF; CDR3 DNA: TGTGCCAGCAGCCCTCTCGTGGGACTTCTCGATGAGCAGTTCTTC; clone size: .; J gene: TRBJ2-1; V gene: TRBV7-9; D gene: .
CDR3 protein: CASSSEGGSGRTSDKDTQYF; CDR3 DNA: TGTGCCAGCAGTTCAGAGGGTGGAAGCGGGAGGACCTCCGATAAGGATACGCAGTATTTT; clone size: .; J gene: TRBJ2-3; V gene: TRBV11-2; D gene: TRBD2
CDR3 protein: CASSRDRAGFNEKLFF; CDR3 DNA: TGTGCCAGCAGCCGTGACAGGGCGGGTTTTAATGAAAAACTGTTTTTT; clone size: few; J gene: TRBJ1-4; V gene: TRBV12-3/TRBV12-4; D gene: TRBD1
CDR3 protein: CASSPRVDGELFF; CDR3 DNA: TGTGCCAGCAGCCCCCGGGTGGACGGGGAGCTGTTTTTT; clone size: few; J gene: TRBJ2-2; V gene: TRBV6-2/TRBV6-3; D gene: .
CDR3 protein: CSVEVRYRHGYTF; CDR3 DNA: TGCAGCGTTGAAGTGCGGTACAGGCATGGCTACACCTTC; clone size: .; J gene: TRBJ1-2; V gene: TRBV29-1; D gene: .
CDR3 protein: CASSEAPWLEAFF; CDR3 DNA: TGTGCCAGCAGTGAAGCGCCCTGGCTGGAAGCTTTCTTT; clone size: .; J gene: TRBJ1-1; V gene: TRBV6-1; D gene: .
CDR3 protein: CASSVPMNTEAFF; CDR3 DNA: TGTGCCAGCAGCGTTCCCATGAACACTGAAGCTTTCTTT; clone size: .; J gene: TRBJ1-1; V gene: TRBV5-5; D gene: .
CDR3 protein: CASSLPRNEQYF; CDR3 DNA: TGTGCCAGCAGCTTACCCAGAAACGAGCAGTACTTC; clone size: few; J gene: TRBJ2-7; V gene: TRBV7-9; D gene: .
CDR3 protein: CASSLDLYEQYF; CDR3 DNA: TGTGCCAGCTCACTGGACCTCTACGAGCAGTACTTC; clone size: .; J gene: TRBJ2-7; V gene: TRBV18; D gene: .
CDR3 protein: CASSEGGFPSTGANVLTF; CDR3 DNA: TGCGCCAGCAGCGAAGGGGGGTTCCCCTCTACTGGGGCCAACGTCCTGACTTTC; clone size: .; J gene: TRBJ2-6; V gene: TRBV4-1; D gene: .
CDR3 protein: CSARDYWTGYLNTEAFF; CDR3 DNA: TGCAGTGCTAGAGATTATTGGACAGGGTACTTGAACACTGAAGCTTTCTTT; clone size: few; J gene: TRBJ1-1; V gene: TRBV20-1; D gene: TRBD1
CDR3 protein: CASSPLRSDTQYF; CDR3 DNA: TGTGCCAGCTCACCACTTAGGTCCGATACGCAGTATTTT; clone size: .; J gene: TRBJ2-3; V gene: TRBV18; D gene: .
CDR3 protein: CASSQVGDFYGYTF; CDR3 DNA: TGTGCCAGCAGCCAGGTGGGCGACTTCTATGGCTACACCTTC; clone size: .; J gene: TRBJ1-2; V gene: TRBV3-1; D gene: .
CDR3 protein: CASCEGPDTQYF; CDR3 DNA: TGCGCCAGCTGCGAGGGCCCAGATACGCAGTATTTT; clone size: .; J gene: TRBJ2-3; V gene: TRBV4-3; D gene: .
CDR3 protein: CASSQWDGGPYEQYF; CDR3 DNA: TGTGCCAGCAGCCAATGGGACGGTGGACCGTACGAGCAGTACTTC; clone size: .; J gene: TRBJ2-7; V gene: TRBV14; D gene: .
CDR3 protein: CSARDSQGRYEQYF; CDR3 DNA: TGCAGTGCTAGAGATTCACAGGGACGGTACGAGCAGTACTTC; clone size: .; J gene: TRBJ2-7; V gene: TRBV20-1; D gene: .
CDR3 protein: CASSTGLVYEQYF; CDR3 DNA: TGTGCCAGCAGCACGGGACTAGTTTACGAGCAGTACTTC; clone size: .; J gene: TRBJ2-7; V gene: TRBV7-9; D gene: TRBD2
CDR3 protein: CASSQLSGRGIGTQYF; CDR3 DNA: TGTGCCAGCAGCCAGTTAAGCGGGCGGGGGATTGGGACCCAGTACTTC; clone size: .; J gene: TRBJ2-5; V gene: TRBV3-1; D gene: TRBD2
CDR3 protein: CASSPNRVNTEAFF; CDR3 DNA: TGTGCCAGCAGTCCAAACAGAGTGAACACTGAAGCTTTCTTT; clone size: once; J gene: TRBJ1-1; V gene: TRBV12-3/TRBV12-4; D gene: .
CDR3 protein: CASSSLREVGTQYF; CDR3 DNA: TGTGCCAGCAGTAGTTTGCGGGAGGTTGGGACCCAGTACTTC; clone size: many; J gene: TRBJ2-5; V gene: TRBV27; D gene: TRBD2
CDR3 protein: CASSQDPGTGGNEQFF; CDR3 DNA: TGTGCCAGCAGCCAAGACCCCGGGACAGGGGGCAATGAGCAGTTCTTC; clone size: .; J gene: TRBJ2-1; V gene: TRBV4-2; D gene: TRBD1
CDR3 protein: CSARVPKLPNTGELFF; CDR3 DNA: TGCAGTGCTAGAGTCCCTAAACTCCCGAACACCGGGGAGCTGTTTTTT; clone size: .; J gene: TRBJ2-2; V gene: TRBV20-1; D gene: .